This TCR beta chain was observed in a study of response to subunit inactivated influenza vaccine. Study observations and caveats: A suggestion made by the authors is that each seasonal influenza vaccination recruits few new T cells.

Each CDR3 protein gets one entry after TCRdb re-called the RT-PCR reads with MiXCR. The data contain about 780,000 distinct CDR3 sequences, around a sixth of them singletons. Remarks on this clonotype: Its antigen is not known.

The CDR3 length is 17 residues. With 3 bases clipped from V and 0 bases from J, the junction kept 9 bases outside the gene matches. The TCR originated in a man between 45 and 60 years old who received an inactivated influenza vaccine. The sequencing here drew on PBMCs from blood, taken 5 days after vaccination. V gene TRBV12-3 or TRBV12-4 combines with J gene TRBJ2-3; 7 bases map to TRBD2. Written as DNA, the CDR3 is TGTGCCAGCAGTTTGGATGGGCTAGCGGTTAGCACAGATACGCAGTATTTT. This translates into CASSLDGLAVSTDTQYF.